This T cell receptor beta chain was profiled in a study of T cell responses to AZD1222 COVID-19 vaccine. V gave up 0 bases and J gave up 11 bases, with 17 bases separating them. The CDR3 length is 16 residues. Germline V lookup: CDR1 LNHNV, CDR2 YYDKDF (reference sequence). Comment on this clone: Its antigen is unidentified.

Pooling was applied to second doses at about 4 or about 12 weeks. Generated by immunoSEQ multiplex PCR, the TCRdb table keeps only in-frame clones and is missing some. The data contain about 100,000 clones, about 87% of them seen just once; the ten biggest clones take up 10% to 13%. Regarding the study as a whole: White British ancestry dominated among donors, who included more females, and clonal diversity was possibly underestimated.

The TCR originated in an adult who received the AZD1222 COVID-19 vaccine. The chain uses TRBV15 and TRBJ1-6; tentative D call: TRBD1 (5 bases). This sample comprised peripheral blood, obtained 28 days after the second AZD1222 dose. The CDR3 loop is CATSRDGAGVGAPLHF. The DNA of the CDR3 is TGTGCCACCAGCAGAGACGGGGCGGGGGTTGGGGCACCCCTCCACTTT.